This TCR beta chain was obtained from a study of early T cells in non-severe SARS-CoV-2 infection. On the study more broadly: Unsorted whole-blood RNA was sequenced in bulk, leaving chains unpaired. Whole-study results and caveats: Comparison of clonotypes with VDJdb favored anti-spike CD8 responses while missing private and CD4 specificities.

This CDR3 region has 12 residues. CDR1 LGHDT and CDR2 YNNKEL come from the germline V gene (reference sequence). Concerning this clonotype: Its antigen is unidentified. The junction and the germline gene differ at one end; a read error may be behind it.

Individual cDNA molecules carried attached unique molecular identifiers. Via MiXCR, TCRdb re-called the 5' RACE reads, giving one row per CDR3 protein. The sample includes about 72,000 distinct CDR3 sequences, roughly 9.1% of them seen just once. The chain links TRBV3-1 to TRBJ2-1, with no clear D. The source of this sequence is an adult who was a healthcare worker with PCR-confirmed SARS-CoV-2 infection or an uninfected control (not recorded which). Sequenced material: whole blood, taken at baseline. This chain's CDR3 is CASSQGNGEQIF. CDR3 DNA sequence: TGTGCCAGCAGCCAAGGGAATGGTGAGCAGATCTTC.